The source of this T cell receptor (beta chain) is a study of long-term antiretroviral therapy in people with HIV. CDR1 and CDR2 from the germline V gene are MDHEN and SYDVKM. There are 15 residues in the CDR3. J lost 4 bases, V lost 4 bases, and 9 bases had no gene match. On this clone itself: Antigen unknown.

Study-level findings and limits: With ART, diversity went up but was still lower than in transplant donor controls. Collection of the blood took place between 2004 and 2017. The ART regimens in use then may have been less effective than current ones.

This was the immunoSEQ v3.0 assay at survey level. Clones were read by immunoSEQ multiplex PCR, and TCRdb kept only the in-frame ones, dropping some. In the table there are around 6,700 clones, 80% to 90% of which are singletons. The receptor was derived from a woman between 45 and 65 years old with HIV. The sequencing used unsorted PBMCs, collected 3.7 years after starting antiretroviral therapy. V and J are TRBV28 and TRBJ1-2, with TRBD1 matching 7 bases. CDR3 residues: CASSSGTAPFYGYTF. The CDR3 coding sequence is TGTGCCAGCAGTTCCGGGACAGCCCCATTCTATGGCTACACCTTC.